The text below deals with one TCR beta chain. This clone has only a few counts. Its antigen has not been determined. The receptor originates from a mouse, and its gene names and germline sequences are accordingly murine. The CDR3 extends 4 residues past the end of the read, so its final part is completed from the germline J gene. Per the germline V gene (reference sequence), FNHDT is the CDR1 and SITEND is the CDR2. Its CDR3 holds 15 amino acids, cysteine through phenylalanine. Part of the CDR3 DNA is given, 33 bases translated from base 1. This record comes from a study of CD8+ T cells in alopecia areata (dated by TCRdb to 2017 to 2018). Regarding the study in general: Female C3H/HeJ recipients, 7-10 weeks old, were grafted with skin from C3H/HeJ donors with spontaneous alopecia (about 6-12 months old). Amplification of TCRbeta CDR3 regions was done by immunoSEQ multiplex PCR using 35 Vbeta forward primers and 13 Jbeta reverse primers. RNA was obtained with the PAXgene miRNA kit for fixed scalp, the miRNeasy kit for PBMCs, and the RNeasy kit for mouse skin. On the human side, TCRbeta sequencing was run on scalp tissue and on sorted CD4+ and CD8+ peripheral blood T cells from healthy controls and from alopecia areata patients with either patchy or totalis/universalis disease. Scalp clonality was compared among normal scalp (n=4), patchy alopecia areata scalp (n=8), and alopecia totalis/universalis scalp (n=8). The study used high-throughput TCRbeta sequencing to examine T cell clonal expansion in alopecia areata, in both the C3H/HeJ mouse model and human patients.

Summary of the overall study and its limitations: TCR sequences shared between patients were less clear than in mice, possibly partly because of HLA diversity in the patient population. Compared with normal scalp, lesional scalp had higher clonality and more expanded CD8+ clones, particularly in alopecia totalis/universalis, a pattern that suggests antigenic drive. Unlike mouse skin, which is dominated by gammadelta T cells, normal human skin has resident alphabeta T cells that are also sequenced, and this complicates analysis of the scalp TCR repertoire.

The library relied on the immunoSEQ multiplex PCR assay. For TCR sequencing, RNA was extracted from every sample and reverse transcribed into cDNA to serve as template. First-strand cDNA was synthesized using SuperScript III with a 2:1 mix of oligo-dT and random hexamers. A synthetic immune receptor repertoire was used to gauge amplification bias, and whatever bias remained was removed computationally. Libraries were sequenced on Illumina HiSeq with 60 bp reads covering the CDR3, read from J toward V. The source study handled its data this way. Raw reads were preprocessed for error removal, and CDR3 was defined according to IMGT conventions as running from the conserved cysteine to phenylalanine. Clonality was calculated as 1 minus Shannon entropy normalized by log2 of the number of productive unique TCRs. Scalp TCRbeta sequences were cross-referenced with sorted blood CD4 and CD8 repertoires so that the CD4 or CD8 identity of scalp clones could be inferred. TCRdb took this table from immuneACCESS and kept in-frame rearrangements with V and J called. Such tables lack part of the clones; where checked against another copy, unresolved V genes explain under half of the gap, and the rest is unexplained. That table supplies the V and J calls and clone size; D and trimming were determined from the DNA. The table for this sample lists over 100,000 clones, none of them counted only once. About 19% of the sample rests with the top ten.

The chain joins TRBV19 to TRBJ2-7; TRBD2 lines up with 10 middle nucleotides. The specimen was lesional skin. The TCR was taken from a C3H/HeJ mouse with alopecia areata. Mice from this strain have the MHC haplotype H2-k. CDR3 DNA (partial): TGTGCCAGCAGTATAAGGTGGACTGGGGGTTAT. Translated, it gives CASSIRWTGGY. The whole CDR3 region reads CASSIRWTGGYEQYF.